These 6 T cell receptor beta chains were all obtained from the same sample, sequenced in a study of identical twins. TCRdb reanalysed the 5' RACE reads using MiXCR and keeps one entry per CDR3 protein. The repertoire consists of around 300,000 distinct CDR3 sequences, with roughly 8.6% occurring once and the leading ten covering approximately 2%. This sample also appeared in a second study, on yellow fever vaccine responses in identical twins.

The sequencing sample was made of memory (CD45RO+) T cells sorted from blood. Every receptor here comes from a woman aged 18-29 years in good health.

This clonotype was seen at least ten times. J is TRBJ2-5 and V is TRBV7-9, with D possibly TRBD2 on 5 matching bases. Germline V CDR1 and CDR2: SEHNR, FQNEAQ (reference sequence). V was pared by 5 bases and J by 3 bases, with 10 bases between. CDR3 length equals 13 residues. The CDR3 DNA is TGTGCCAGCAGCCCGAGGACTGAAGAGACCCAGTACTTC. As protein: CASSPRTEETQYF.

This clonotype was seen many times. The chain employs TRBV12-3 or TRBV12-4 and TRBJ2-1; 15 positions match TRBD2. V dropped 1 base and J dropped 8; count of bases not matched to a gene: 6. CDR3 size: 17 residues. Written as DNA, the CDR3 is TGTGCCAGCAGTTTAGGGACTAGCGGGAGGGCCAGGGATGAGCAGTTCTTC. Protein: CASSLGTSGRARDEQFF.

This clonotype was counted many times. The rearrangement uses TRBV29-1 and TRBJ1-1; TRBD1 might be the D (6 bases). This CDR3 has 12 residues. CDR1 and CDR2 from the germline V gene are SQVTM and ANQGSEA. V gave up 7 bases and J gave up 1 base, with 10 bases separating them. DNA for the CDR3: TGCAGCGCCCAACAGGGGAACACTGAAGCTTTCTTT. It codes for CSAQQGNTEAFF.

This clonotype was picked up a small number of times. The CDR3 coding sequence is TGTGCCACCCGGATCAGTACAGGGGGTACCGAGCAGTACGTC. Protein product: CATRISTGGTEQYV. The chain carries TRBV6-1 and TRBJ2-7; 8 positions agree with TRBD1. V shed 10 bases, J shed 6 bases, and the junction held 14 bases outside the gene matches. The CDR3 contains 14 residues. CDR1 is MNHNS and CDR2 is SASEGT in the germline V gene.

This clonotype was picked up a small number of times. The chain combines TRBV5-1 with TRBJ1-1; perhaps TRBD1 as D (6 bases). This CDR3 spans 15 amino acids. Per the germline V gene, CDR1 is SGHRS and CDR2 is YFSETQ. V dropped 0 bases and J dropped 0 bases, with 9 bases sitting between them. CDR3 residues: CASSLDGQLNTEAFF. As DNA, the CDR3 is TGCGCCAGCAGCTTGGATGGACAGTTGAACACTGAAGCTTTCTTT.

This chain joins TRBV12-3 or TRBV12-4 and TRBJ2-1; 9 nucleotides align to TRBD1. This CDR3 contains 14 residues. The V gene end was trimmed by 6 bases and the J gene end by 5 bases; junction bases not matched to a gene: 5. Here the CDR3 DNA reads TGTGCCAGCAGGTGGACAGGGGCCAACAATGAGCAGTTCTTC. As protein: CASRWTGANNEQFF.